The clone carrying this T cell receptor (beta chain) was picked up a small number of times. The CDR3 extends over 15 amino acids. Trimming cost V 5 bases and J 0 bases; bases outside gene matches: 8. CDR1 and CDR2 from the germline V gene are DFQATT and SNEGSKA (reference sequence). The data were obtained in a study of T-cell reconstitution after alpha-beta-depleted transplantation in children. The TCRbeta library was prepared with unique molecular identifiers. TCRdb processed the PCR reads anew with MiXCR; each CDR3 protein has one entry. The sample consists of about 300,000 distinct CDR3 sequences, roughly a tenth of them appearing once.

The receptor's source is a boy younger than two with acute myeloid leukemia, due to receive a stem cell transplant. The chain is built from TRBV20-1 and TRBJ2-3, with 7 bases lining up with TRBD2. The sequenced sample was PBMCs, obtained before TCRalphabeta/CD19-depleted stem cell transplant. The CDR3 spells CSAPTSAQSTDTQYF. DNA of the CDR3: TGCAGTGCTCCCACTAGCGCCCAGAGCACAGATACGCAGTATTTT.